The clone carrying this TCR beta chain was counted a few times. Its antigen remains unknown. Germline CDR1 reads LGHNT; CDR2 reads FRNRAP. This CDR3 spans 17 amino acids. The V segment lost 0 bases and the J segment 1 base; nucleotides outside the gene matches: 6. The data were taken from a study of response to subunit inactivated influenza vaccine. TCRdb fed the RT-PCR reads into MiXCR, producing one record per CDR3 protein. The table has hundreds of thousands of distinct CDR3 sequences, about 11% seen once. Overall study results and limits: Every seasonal influenza vaccination brings in few new T cells, the authors suggested.

The sample was also reused in another study, on T cells expressing NK-cell markers. That work adds: With UMIs, 5'RACE template switching was used to make TCR beta cDNA. Seven of the eight sequenced donors were classified as HCMV-seropositive, and one was classified as seronegative. In a handful of donors, dominant CD3+CD56+NKG2C+ clones formed roughly 1.0-7.5% of CD8+ cells. Leadership of the CD3+CD56-NKG2C+ fraction also belonged to these clonotypes in a handful of donors.

The chain uses TRBV12-5 and TRBJ2-5, with TRBD2 matching over 9 bases. Source: PBMCs from blood, taken on the day of vaccination. This sequence was found in a man in his fifties or sixties who received an inactivated influenza vaccine. The CDR3 DNA is TGTGCTAGTGGTTTGGTACTTGCGGGAGGGCCCCAAGAGACCCAGTACTTC. Its protein product is CASGLVLAGGPQETQYF.